The 8 T cell receptor beta chains presented below share a single source sample, sequenced in a study of T cell responses to AZD1222 COVID-19 vaccine. This table comes from immunoSEQ multiplex PCR, and its TCRdb copy is limited to in-frame clones, with some not included. The sample includes tens of thousands of clones, around 82% of them seen just once. Source: peripheral blood, taken on day 0 of AZD1222 vaccination. Every receptor here comes from an adult in good health.

Details on this clone: A read error may account for a junction end that differs from germline. The V call is TRBV7-7, the J call TRBJ1-1; D ambiguous. The CDR3 totals 13 residues. Germline assignment: CDR1 SSHAT and CDR2 FNYEAQ (reference sequence). CDR3 loop: CASSQDRNTEAFF. The CDR3 region has the DNA TGTGCTAGCAGCCAGGACCGGAACACTGAAGCTTTCTTT.

V is TRBV28 and J is TRBJ1-5; unclear D gene. CDR1 MDHEN and CDR2 SYDVKM come from the germline V gene. Trimming removed 0 bases from V and 1 base from J, with 1 base in between. The CDR3 is 13 residues long. The CDR3 protein is CASSLWSNQPQHF. In nucleotides, the CDR3 is TGTGCCAGCAGTTTATGGAGCAATCAGCCCCAGCATTTT. Filled out from reference TRBV28 and TRBJ1-5, the complete variable domain reads DVKVTQSSRYLVKRTGEKVFLECVQDMDHENMFWYRQDPGLGLRLIYFSYDVKMKEKGDIPEGYSVSREKKERFSLILESASTNQTSMYLCASSLWSNQPQHFGDGTRLSIL.

The V call is TRBV7-9, the J call TRBJ1-5; D ambiguous. With 3 bases removed from V and 7 bases from J, the gap between germline ends came to 7 bases. The CDR3 runs to 12 residues. Per the germline V gene, CDR1 is SEHNR and CDR2 is FQNEAQ (reference sequence). The DNA for the CDR3 is TGTGCCAGCAGCTTCGATACGCAGCCCCAGCATTTT. Translation: CASSFDTQPQHF.

V usage is TRBV9 and J usage is TRBJ2-7; D call uncertain. This CDR3 has 15 amino acids. Germline V lookup: CDR1 SGDLS, CDR2 YYNGEE. The V gene lost 1 base and the J gene lost 0 bases, with 11 bases spanning the gap. In DNA, the CDR3 is TGTGCCAGCAGCGTACTCCCAGAGCCCTCCTACGAGCAGTACTTC. Encoded protein: CASSVLPEPSYEQYF.

V usage is TRBV28 and J usage is TRBJ1-1; TRBD1 matches 8 bases. Germline-derived CDR1 and CDR2 are MDHEN and SYDVKM. The CDR3 runs to 15 residues. Germline trimming cut 6 bases from V and 2 bases from J; bases unmatched to any gene: 8. Here the CDR3 reads CASRPGDRTNTEAFF. CDR3 coding DNA: TGTGCCAGCAGACCCGGGGACAGGACTAACACTGAAGCTTTCTTT.

This rearrangement joins TRBV5-1 to TRBJ1-4; unclear D gene. V was clipped by 4 bases and J by 8 bases, with 12 bases between them. Germline values: CDR1 SGHRS, CDR2 YFSETQ. CDR3 length: 13 amino acids. The CDR3 DNA sequence: TGCGCCAGCAGCCGCGGTGTGGGGGAAAAACTGTTTTTT. Its translation is CASSRGVGEKLFF.

The J gene is TRBJ2-7, the V gene TRBV28; unclear D gene. V was shortened by 8 bases and J by 3 bases, with 11 bases between the two germline ends. Germline assignment: CDR1 MDHEN and CDR2 SYDVKM. CDR3 length: 12 amino acids. The CDR3 coding sequence is TGTGCCAGCTCTGGACGGCACTACGAGCAGTACTTC. It codes for CASSGRHYEQYF.

As to this clone: One junction end disagrees with the germline gene, perhaps due to a read error. The J gene is TRBJ2-5, the V gene TRBV7-7, with 7 bases lining up with TRBD2. The CDR3 length is 15 residues. In germline, CDR1 is SSHAT, CDR2 FNYEAQ (reference sequence). CDR3 amino acids: CASSLAGQNQETQYF. CDR3 DNA: TGTGCTAGCAGCTTAGCGGGCCAGAACCAAGAGACCCAGTACTTC. The full variable domain, with the rest looked up from reference TRBV7-7 and TRBJ2-5, is GAGVSQSPRYKVTKRGQDVTLRCDPISSHATLYWYQQALGQGPEFLTYFNYEAQPDKSGLPSDRFSAERPEGSISTLTIQRTEQRDSAMYRCASSLAGQNQETQYFGPGTRLLVL.